Each of the 19 T cell receptor beta chains below was sequenced from the same sample in a study of blood T cell repertoires in COVID-19. Only in-frame clones appear in the TCRdb table, and some are missing; sequencing was by immunoSEQ multiplex PCR. The sample has about 54,000 clones, over 75% seen once; the top ten hold 7.5% to 9.5%. Sequencing was carried out using peripheral blood. Receptors were obtained from a woman between 35 and 50 years old with active COVID-19.

The chain couples TRBV30 to TRBJ2-3; the match to TRBD2 covers 10 bases. Looked up from germline, CDR1 is GTSNPN and CDR2 is SVGIG (reference sequence). V dropped 2 bases and J dropped 6; count of bases not matched to a gene: 8. The CDR3 is 15 amino acids. CDR3 bases: TGTGCCTGGAGTCTTCTCTCTAGCGGGGGTGATACGCAGTATTTT. The encoded protein is CAWSLLSSGGDTQYF.

This chain uses TRBV3-1 (or the pseudogene TRBV3-2) with TRBJ2-3; a possible D gene is TRBD2 (6 bases). The CDR3 runs 17 residues. Germline V CDR1 and CDR2: LGHDT, YNNKEL (reference sequence). V lost 2 bases and J 5 bases, leaving 20 bases between the germline ends. CDR3 loop: CASSQPAGARGGDTQYF. CDR3 nucleotides: TGTGCCAGCAGCCAACCCGCTGGCGCCCGGGGAGGAGATACGCAGTATTTT.

This chain links TRBV7-2 with TRBJ1-5; D is possibly TRBD1 (5 bases). This CDR3 comprises 14 residues. Deletions cut 4 bases from V and 2 bases from J, with 9 bases between. Germline CDR1 reads SGHTA; CDR2 reads FQGNSA. The CDR3 nucleotides are TGTGCCAGCAGCTCGCGGGGCGGCAATCAGCCCCAGCATTTT. Encoded protein: CASSSRGGNQPQHF.

V is TRBV15 and J is TRBJ1-2; 8 positions agree with TRBD1. From germline, CDR1 is LNHNV and CDR2 YYDKDF (reference sequence). The length of the CDR3 is 16 residues. Trimming removed 5 bases from V and 2 bases from J; junction bases left unmatched: 10. The CDR3 DNA sequence: TGTGCCACCAGCCATTCAGGACAGGGAGCGAACTATGGCTACACCTTC. This encodes CATSHSGQGANYGYTF.

The CDR3 sequence: CASSQERSSGGYGSYEQYF. In DNA form, the CDR3 reads TGTGCCAGCAGCCAAGAAAGGTCTAGCGGGGGGTATGGTTCCTACGAGCAGTACTTC. This chain joins TRBV3-1 (or the pseudogene TRBV3-2) and TRBJ2-7; TRBD2 aligns across 11 bases. With 0 bases clipped from V and 1 base from J, the junction kept 11 bases outside the gene matches. The CDR3 runs 19 residues. The germline CDR1 and CDR2 sequences are LGHDT and YNNKEL (reference sequence).

The sample holds one count of this clone. The rearrangement uses TRBV18 and TRBJ1-3; D gene uncertain. The CDR3 consists of 15 residues. Trimming took 6 bases from V and 0 from J, leaving 12 bases between them. Germline V gives CDR1 KGHSH, CDR2 LQKENI. CDR3 region: CASSLDRSSGNTIYF. The CDR3 DNA follows: TGTGCCAGCTCCCTCGACCGGAGCTCTGGAAACACCATATATTTT.

Details on this clone: In the same sample, other DNA sequences code for this CDR3. The chain employs TRBV7-2 and TRBJ2-5; D is uncertain. The germline V and J ends were trimmed by 3 bases and 5 bases, with 7 bases remaining between them. CDR1 SGHTA and CDR2 FQGNSA come from the germline V gene. The CDR3 contains 12 residues. The CDR3 sequence is CASSFSRETQYF. In DNA, the CDR3 is TGTGCCAGCAGCTTTTCCCGGGAGACCCAGTACTTC.

This chain links TRBV6-6 with TRBJ1-1; 10 positions match TRBD1. There are 19 residues in the CDR3. With 5 bases clipped from V and 0 bases from J, the junction kept 15 bases outside the gene matches. CDR1 and CDR2 from the germline V gene are MNHNY and SVGAGI (reference sequence). CDR3 nucleotide sequence: TGTGCCAGCAGTCTAAAGCCCTGGGACAGGGGCTTGATGAACACTGAAGCTTTCTTT. It is translated as CASSLKPWDRGLMNTEAFF.

This sequence joins TRBV19 and TRBJ2-5; 8 bases line up with TRBD2. Trimming at V came to 6 bases and at J to 5 bases, leaving 14 bases not matched to a gene. The CDR3 consists of 16 residues. Germline CDR1 is LNHDA and CDR2 is SQIVND (reference sequence). The CDR3 region is CASSGLAGTRGETQYF. The CDR3 DNA reads TGTGCCAGTAGCGGGCTAGCGGGTACGAGGGGGGAGACCCAGTACTTC.

The gene calls are TRBV18 and TRBJ1-6, with a tentative D call TRBD1 (6 bases). Per the germline V gene, CDR1 is KGHSH and CDR2 is LQKENI. Trimming cost V 3 bases and J 6 bases, with 12 bases left between them. CDR3 length: 15 residues. The CDR3 nucleotides read TGTGCCAGCTCACCCAGGGACAAGCCTAATTCACCCCTCCACTTT. Amino acid sequence: CASSPRDKPNSPLHF.

This clone was seen once. This chain uses TRBV2 with TRBJ1-3; no reliable D call. Trimming stripped 1 base from V and 8 bases from J, with 6 bases between. Germline CDR1 SNHLY, CDR2 FYNNEI. The length of the CDR3 is 12 residues. This chain's CDR3 is CASSEERDTIYF. The CDR3 DNA is TGTGCCAGCAGTGAAGAGCGGGACACCATATATTTT.

The CDR3 loop reads CASSLGTGTLSTEAFF. The CDR3 region has the DNA TGTGCCAGCAGCCTTGGGACAGGGACATTATCCACTGAAGCTTTCTTT. The chain is built from TRBV11-2 and TRBJ1-1, with 9 bases matching TRBD1. This CDR3 has 16 amino acids. From germline, CDR1 is SGHAT and CDR2 FQNNGV. The junction had 11 bases not matched to a gene; V was cut back by 5 bases and J by 4 bases. Variable domain in full (rest from reference TRBV11-2 and TRBJ1-1): EAGVAQSPRYKIIEKRQSVAFWCNPISGHATLYWYQQILGQGPKLLIQFQNNGVVDDSQLPKDRFSAERLKGVDSTLKIQPAKLEDSAVYLCASSLGTGTLSTEAFFGQGTRLTVV.

This chain joins TRBV2 and TRBJ1-1; D is perhaps TRBD1 (5 bases). Trimming took 6 bases from V and 7 from J, leaving 12 bases between them. The CDR3 has 12 residues. Germline V gene sequence: CDR1 SNHLY, CDR2 FYNNEI. For the CDR3, the DNA is TGTGCCAGCAGCGCAGGGTTCGGTGAAGCTTTCTTT. Its protein is CASSAGFGEAFF.

This rearrangement joins TRBV9 to TRBJ1-5; 8 nucleotides agree with TRBD1. Unmatched junction bases numbered 3, after V lost 0 bases and J lost 4 bases. Germline loops: CDR1 SGDLS, CDR2 YYNGEE. This CDR3 region has 15 residues. The CDR3 DNA reads TGTGCCAGCAGCGTAGGTCAGGGGGCAAATCAGCCCCAGCATTTT. As protein: CASSVGQGANQPQHF.

The rearrangement uses TRBV6-6 and TRBJ1-4; D not resolved. Trimming stripped 4 bases from V and 0 bases from J, with 6 bases between. Germline V gene lookup returns CDR1 MNHNY and CDR2 SVGAGI (reference sequence). This CDR3 contains 14 residues. The DNA of the CDR3 is TGTGCCAGCAGTTTTACAACAACTAATGAAAAACTGTTTTTT. This codes for CASSFTTTNEKLFF.

J is TRBJ1-2 and V is TRBV6-1, with TRBD1 identical over 8 bases. The CDR3 covers 15 residues. Germline-derived CDR1 and CDR2 are MNHNS and SASEGT. V shed 1 base, J shed 5 bases, and the junction held 6 bases outside the gene matches. Written as DNA, the CDR3 is TGTGCCAGCAGTGAAGAAGGGGACAGGCCATATGGCTACACCTTC. It translates to CASSEEGDRPYGYTF.

The J gene is TRBJ2-2, the V gene TRBV6-5; D is perhaps TRBD1 (6 bases). Trimming removed 8 bases from V and 4 bases from J, with 11 bases in between. Germline CDR1 and CDR2: MNHEY and SVGAGI. The CDR3 length is 13 residues. The CDR3 bases are TGTGCCAGCCGGCAGGGGCTCACCGGGGAGCTGTTTTTT. Amino acids: CASRQGLTGELFF.

The chain couples TRBV5-6 to TRBJ2-7; 8 nucleotides match TRBD1. Losses at the gene ends were 3 bases for V and 2 bases for J; bases not matched to a gene: 7. In germline, CDR1 is SGHDT, CDR2 YYEEEE. The CDR3 loop spans 15 amino acids. CDR3: CASSSTGGGPYEQYF. The CDR3 coding sequence is TGTGCCAGCAGCTCCACAGGGGGTGGTCCCTACGAGCAGTACTTC.

J is TRBJ2-1 and V is TRBV14, with no clear D. This CDR3 is 17 amino acids long. In germline, CDR1 is SGHDN, CDR2 FVKESK. Trimming took 1 base from V and 4 from J, leaving 17 bases between them. This CDR3 is CASSQALGRTKYNEQFF. CDR3 nucleotides: TGTGCCAGCAGCCAAGCCTTGGGCAGAACGAAATACAATGAGCAGTTCTTC.